This TCR beta chain emerged from a study of T cell responses to AZD1222 COVID-19 vaccine. Study results and caveats: Clonal diversity may have been underestimated, and the donors were mostly white British, with more females than males.

Concerning this clone: Its antigen is still unknown.

CDR1 is SNHLY, CDR2 FYNNEI, per germline. V lost 7 bases, J lost 8 bases, and 14 bases lay in between. This CDR3 region has 12 residues. Produced via immunoSEQ multiplex PCR; TCRdb's table is partial and in-frame only. Of some 150,000 clones in the sample, around 95% were seen once. The sequences come from peripheral blood, collected on day 0 of AZD1222 vaccination. The receptor comes from an adult in good health. The gene calls are TRBV2 and TRBJ1-1; D unclear. The CDR3 sequence is CASTRDGIEAFF. In nucleotides, the CDR3 is TGTGCCAGCACTCGCGACGGGATCGAAGCTTTCTTT.